Below are 28 T cell receptor beta chains sequenced from a single sample in a study of T cells in Graves' hyperthyroidism and ophthalmopathy. Amplification of TCR beta CDR3 regions used RNA as the template. In the first-round RT-PCR of the TCR CDR3, the HTBI primer set was used. TCRdb analysed the multiplex PCR reads with MiXCR anew, one entry per CDR3 protein. Of approximately 380,000 distinct CDR3 sequences detected, roughly 18% appear once; the ten largest clones hold 35% to 50%. Sequenced material: blood. The origin of the receptors is a man between 18 and 29 years old with Graves' ophthalmopathy.

The gene calls are TRBV7-9 and TRBJ1-2, with TRBD1 matching over 8 bases. Germline CDR1 reads SEHNR; CDR2 reads FQNEAQ (reference sequence). The length of the CDR3 is 15 residues. V shed 4 bases and J 8 bases; nucleotides not matched to a gene: 12. CDR3 in DNA: TGTGCCAGCAGCTCTACCACGGACAGGGCTCCCGGCTACACCTTC. It codes for CASSSTTDRAPGYTF.

This sequence joins TRBV6-1 and TRBJ2-2; 7 bases align to TRBD1. The V and J ends lost 5 bases and 5 bases, in that order; junction bases with no gene match: 5. The CDR3 has 14 residues. Germline CDR1 reads MNHNS; CDR2 reads SASEGT. CDR3 sequence (DNA): TGTGCCAGCAGTCTTCTGACAGGGACCGGGGAGCTGTTTTTT. Residues: CASSLLTGTGELFF.

This clonotype was observed many times. The chain combines TRBV6-1 with TRBJ1-1; weak D call: TRBD1 (5 bases). The V and J ends lost 7 bases and 0 bases respectively, with 12 bases between them. The germline CDR1 and CDR2 sequences are MNHNS and SASEGT. The CDR3 contains 14 residues. The CDR3 coding sequence is TGTGCCAGCACCCCGGGGGGGATGAACACTGAAGCTTTCTTT. Translated, it gives CASTPGGMNTEAFF.

The V call is TRBV6-1, the J call TRBJ2-5; D unresolved. V lost 0 bases and J 0 bases, leaving 5 bases between the germline ends. Germline CDR1 and CDR2: MNHNS and SASEGT. The CDR3 length is 14 residues. The CDR3 DNA follows: TGTGCCAGCAGTGAAGCACCGTACCAAGAGACCCAGTACTTC. Amino acids: CASSEAPYQETQYF.

A note on this clonotype: This may stem from a read error, because a much larger clone lies one nucleotide away. Because it lacks the conserved phenylalanine or tryptophan at the end, this CDR3 is likely a read error. This chain joins TRBV5-6 and TRBJ2-7; weak D call: TRBD1 (7 bases). The germline V gene has CDR1 SGHDT and CDR2 YYEEEE. CDR3 length: 16 amino acids. V shed 5 bases and J shed 0 bases, with 18 bases lying between them. The DNA for the CDR3 is TGTGCCAGCAGTCTGGAGGGGGCAGGGGGCTCCTACGAGCAGTACCTC. It yields the protein CASSLEGAGGSYEQYL.

As concerns this clonotype: A much larger clone differs from this one at a single base, so this may be a read error. The chain is built from TRBV20-1 and TRBJ2-5, with TRBD2 as a possible D gene (6 bases). The CDR3 has 13 residues. V dropped 3 bases and J dropped 2 bases, with 10 bases sitting between them. Per the germline V gene, CDR1 is DFQATT and CDR2 is SNEGSKA (reference sequence). The DNA of the CDR3 is TGCAGTGCTAGGCGGGGCGGACAAGAGACCCAGTACTTC. It specifies CSARRGGQETQYF.

This clonotype was counted ten times or more. The chain carries TRBV6-1 and TRBJ2-5; D remains unclear. Germline-derived CDR1 and CDR2 are MNHNS and SASEGT. This CDR3 region has 14 residues. The ends were cut back, 4 bases at V and 3 bases at J, with 12 bases in the middle. This CDR3 reads CASSAGVGKETQYF. The CDR3 DNA follows: TGTGCCAGCAGTGCCGGAGTGGGAAAAGAGACCCAGTACTTC.

This clonotype was detected a few times. V is TRBV3-1 and J is TRBJ2-2, with TRBD2 matching 11 bases. The V gene end was trimmed by 4 bases and the J gene end by 5 bases; junction bases not matched to a gene: 6. The CDR3 has 16 amino acids. The V gene's germline CDR1 is LGHDT and CDR2 YNNKEL (reference sequence). This CDR3 reads CASSRGTSGGTGELFF. The CDR3 DNA follows: TGTGCCAGCAGCCGGGGGACTAGCGGTGGTACCGGGGAGCTGTTTTTT. Combining the CDR3 with reference TRBV3-1 and TRBJ2-2 gives the whole variable domain DTAVSQTPKYLVTQMGNDKSIKCEQNLGHDTMYWYKQDSKKFLKIMFSYNNKELIINETVPNRFSPKSPDKAHLNLHINSLELGDSAVYFCASSRGTSGGTGELFFGEGSRLTVL.

This clonotype was recorded at least ten times. V is TRBV12-3 or TRBV12-4 and J is TRBJ2-3, with D possibly being TRBD1 or TRBD2 (5 bases each). This CDR3 region has 16 residues. V was pared by 3 bases and J by 6 bases, with 19 bases between. DNA of the CDR3: TGTGCCAGCAGTTTCCTCCTAGGGTGGGGGTCGGATACGCAGTATTTT. This codes for CASSFLLGWGSDTQYF.

This sequence joins TRBV19 and TRBJ1-3; no definite D call. V gave up 5 bases and J gave up 8 bases, with 10 bases separating them. CDR1 is LNHDA, CDR2 SQIVND, per germline (reference sequence). The CDR3 is 12 amino acids. The CDR3 region is CASSHHEDTIYF. The CDR3 nucleotides are TGTGCCAGTAGTCACCACGAGGACACCATATATTTT.

This clonotype appeared a few times. The CDR3 reads CASSFSVGTGVEETQYF. CDR3 DNA sequence: TGTGCCAGCAGTTTTTCCGTCGGGACAGGGGTTGAAGAGACCCAGTACTTC. V gene TRBV6-9 combines with J gene TRBJ2-5, with 10 nucleotides matching TRBD1. Per germline, CDR1 MNHGY and CDR2 SVAAGI. V lost 4 bases, J lost 3 bases, and 11 bases stayed unmatched. This CDR3 is 17 amino acids long.

This clonotype was recorded at least ten times. This chain links TRBV2 with TRBJ1-6; D is uncertain. Trimming removed 7 bases from V and 6 bases from J, with 7 bases in between. This CDR3 is 12 amino acids long. Per the germline V gene, CDR1 is SNHLY and CDR2 is FYNNEI. Written as DNA, the CDR3 is TGTGCCAGCAAACGGATTAATTCACCCCTCCACTTT. Encoded protein: CASKRINSPLHF.

This clonotype was recorded at least ten times. The CDR3 loop reads CASSSGTGQQFF. Written as DNA, the CDR3 is TGTGCCAGCAGCTCCGGGACAGGTCAGCAGTTCTTC. The chain recombines TRBV7-9 with TRBJ2-1, with 8 positions matching TRBD1. V lost 4 bases, J lost 11 bases, and 4 bases stayed unmatched. The CDR3 covers 12 residues. The germline CDR1 and CDR2 sequences are SEHNR and FQNEAQ (reference sequence). Full variable domain (rest looked up from reference TRBV7-9 and TRBJ2-1): DTGVSQNPRHKITKRGQNVTFRCDPISEHNRLYWYRQTLGQGPEFLTYFQNEAQLEKSRLLSDRFSAERPKGSFSTLEIQRTEQGDSAMYLCASSSGTGQQFFGPGTRLTVL.

The J gene is TRBJ2-7, the V gene TRBV5-1; D gene ambiguous. There are 12 residues in the CDR3. Germline CDR1 reads SGHRS; CDR2 reads YFSETQ. V dropped 1 base and J dropped 2 bases, with 4 bases sitting between them. CDR3 DNA: TGCGCCAGCAGCTTGAACACCTACGAGCAGTACTTC. Its translation: CASSLNTYEQYF.

This clonotype was found a few times. The V call is TRBV9, the J call TRBJ1-1; D remains unclear. This CDR3 spans 14 amino acids. The germline V and J ends were trimmed by 0 bases and 5 bases, with 11 bases remaining between them. CDR1 and CDR2 (germline): SGDLS, YYNGEE. CDR3 sequence reads: CASSVDGSWTEAFF. The CDR3 DNA is TGTGCCAGCAGCGTAGACGGCAGTTGGACTGAAGCTTTCTTT. Based on the CDR3 plus reference TRBV9 and TRBJ1-1, the full variable domain is DSGVTQTPKHLITATGQRVTLRCSPRSGDLSVYWYQQSLDQGLQFLIQYYNGEERAKGNILERFSAQQFPDLHSELNLSSLELGDSALYFCASSVDGSWTEAFFGQGTRLTVV.

This clonotype was detected many times. The chain employs TRBV2 and TRBJ2-7, with 7 bases lining up with TRBD1. V was clipped by 7 bases and J by 4 bases; unmatched bases: 10. Germline assignment: CDR1 SNHLY and CDR2 FYNNEI. The CDR3 loop spans 14 amino acids. The CDR3 nucleotides read TGTGCCAGCACAACAGGGGATTCGTGGTACGAGCAGTACTTC. Translating it yields CASTTGDSWYEQYF.

This clonotype showed up many times. This chain joins TRBV6-2 or TRBV6-3 and TRBJ1-6, with TRBD1 as a possible D gene (5 bases). Trimming took 2 bases from V and 9 from J, leaving 5 bases between them. CDR1 is MNHEY, CDR2 SVGEGT, per germline. The length of the CDR3 is 12 residues. The CDR3 loop reads CASSYGGSPLHF. CDR3 nucleotides: TGTGCCAGCAGTTACGGGGGTTCACCCCTCCACTTT.

The chain couples TRBV19 to TRBJ2-7, with D maybe TRBD2 (6 bases). The CDR3 length is 13 residues. Germline V gives CDR1 LNHDA, CDR2 SQIVND (reference sequence). V lost 6 bases to trimming and J lost 4 bases, with 13 bases between them. CDR3 loop: CASREAGRYEQYF. As DNA, the CDR3 is TGTGCCAGTAGGGAGGCAGGGAGGTACGAGCAGTACTTC.

The genes are TRBV20-1 and TRBJ1-1; TRBD1 might be the D (5 bases). CDR1 DFQATT and CDR2 SNEGSKA come from the germline V gene (reference sequence). V lost 7 bases and J lost 6, with 18 bases in between. The CDR3 covers 13 residues. In DNA form, the CDR3 reads TGCAGTGTTTCAGGGTATTTGATTTCTGAAGCTTTCTTT. Its translation is CSVSGYLISEAFF.

This rearrangement joins TRBV9 to TRBJ2-5, with a possible D match to TRBD2 (6 bases). Germline values: CDR1 SGDLS, CDR2 YYNGEE. The V end lost 4 bases, the J end lost 2 bases, and 30 bases lay between the germline ends. The CDR3 runs 20 residues. CDR3 DNA sequence: TGTGCCAGCAGCCCTAGCGTAGCCAAGGTAGCCTTTCGGGATCAAGAGACCCAGTACTTC. It yields the protein CASSPSVAKVAFRDQETQYF.

This clonotype was seen only a few times. CDR3 bases: TGTGCCACCCTTAGGGCCAAGGGGCTACAAGAGACCCAGTACTTC. Translation gives CATLRAKGLQETQYF. The chain joins TRBV2 to TRBJ2-5; possible D gene TRBD1, 5 bases. V was pared by 10 bases and J by 2 bases, with 20 bases between. CDR1 is SNHLY, CDR2 FYNNEI, per germline. This CDR3 spans 15 amino acids.

This clonotype was seen ten or more times. The rearrangement uses TRBV11-2 and TRBJ2-2, with D maybe TRBD2 (5 bases). The CDR3 covers 12 residues. Germline-derived CDR1 and CDR2 are SGHAT and FQNNGV. The V end was cut by 6 bases, the J end by 6 bases, with 8 bases between. In DNA form, the CDR3 reads TGTGCCAGCAGAAGGACTGCCGGGGAGCTGTTTTTT. This translates into CASRRTAGELFF.

Many counts were recorded for this clonotype. The chain combines TRBV7-9 with TRBJ2-3; unclear D gene. CDR3 length: 13 amino acids. Trimming left V 5 bases short and J 6 bases short, with 12 bases between. Germline V gene lookup returns CDR1 SEHNR and CDR2 FQNEAQ (reference sequence). The CDR3 spells CASSPRTRDTQYF. CDR3 nucleotide sequence: TGTGCCAGCAGCCCACGGACGAGGGATACGCAGTATTTT.

This clonotype has at least ten counts. The chain couples TRBV2 to TRBJ1-6; D not resolved. Germline V gives CDR1 SNHLY, CDR2 FYNNEI. V was trimmed by 7 bases and J by 5 bases, leaving 6 bases between them. This CDR3 contains 12 residues. CDR3 nucleotides: TGTGCCAGCAATGGGGATAATTCACCCCTCCACTTT. This sequence encodes CASNGDNSPLHF.

This clonotype was seen ten or more times. This chain joins TRBV28 and TRBJ1-1; possibly TRBD1 for D (6 bases). Germline V gives CDR1 MDHEN, CDR2 SYDVKM. The CDR3 totals 14 residues. Trimming stripped 5 bases from V and 1 base from J, with 11 bases between. This chain's CDR3 is CASSLDRTNTEAFF. DNA of the CDR3: TGTGCCAGCAGTCTCGACAGGACGAACACTGAAGCTTTCTTT.

This clonotype has a count of ten or more. The V and J genes are TRBV7-9 and TRBJ2-1; D gene uncertain. Germline CDR1 and CDR2: SEHNR and FQNEAQ (reference sequence). Trimming cost V 2 bases and J 8 bases, with 10 bases left between them. The CDR3 sequence is 13 residues long. The CDR3 DNA reads as TGTGCCAGCAGCTTACCGGTCCTCCATGAGCAGTTCTTC. Translation gives CASSLPVLHEQFF. The full variable domain, rest sourced from reference TRBV7-9 and TRBJ2-1, is DTGVSQNPRHKITKRGQNVTFRCDPISEHNRLYWYRQTLGQGPEFLTYFQNEAQLEKSRLLSDRFSAERPKGSFSTLEIQRTEQGDSAMYLCASSLPVLHEQFFGPGTRLTVL.

This clonotype was observed at least ten times. The rearrangement joins TRBV5-8 to TRBJ1-6; D call uncertain. There are 12 residues in the CDR3. The ends were cut back, 2 bases at V and 11 bases at J, with 8 bases in the middle. Germline V gene sequence: CDR1 SGHTS, CDR2 YDEGEE. The CDR3 nucleotides read TGTGCCAGCAGCTTCAGCGAGACACCCCTCCACTTT. This encodes CASSFSETPLHF. Drawing the rest from reference TRBV5-8 and TRBJ1-6, the complete variable domain is EAGVTQSPTHLIKTRGQQATLRCSPISGHTSVYWYQQALGLGLQFLLWYDEGEERNRGNFPPRFSGRQFPNYSSELNVNALELEDSALYLCASSFSETPLHFGNGTRLTVT.

This rearrangement joins TRBV11-3 to TRBJ2-1; 7 bases align to TRBD2. This CDR3 comprises 18 residues. CDR1 is SGHNT, CDR2 YENEEA, per germline. V lost 5 bases, J lost 0 bases, and 13 bases stayed unmatched. The CDR3, as DNA: TGTGCCAGCAGCGATGACGGGCGGGAGACGAGCTCCTACAATGAGCAGTTCTTC. It specifies CASSDDGRETSSYNEQFF.